Detailed here is one T cell receptor beta chain. The data derive from a study of control samples from healthy donors and cancer patients. Clones were read by immunoSEQ multiplex PCR, and TCRdb kept only the in-frame ones, dropping some. Among 110,000 to 150,000 clones listed, more than 80% were seen once. The sample comprised blood. The receptor's source is a man between 18 and 29 years old in good health.

The CDR3 region is CASSYRGPGNTIYF. The CDR3 DNA reads TGTGCCAGCAGTTACAGGGGGCCTGGAAACACCATATATTTT. The chain is built from TRBV6-5 and TRBJ1-3, with 7 bases aligning to TRBD1. Per germline, CDR1 MNHEY and CDR2 SVGAGI. The trim removed 2 bases at V and 2 bases at J, leaving 0 bases unmatched. The CDR3 sequence is 14 residues long.